The 32 T cell receptor beta chains in this list originate from one sample, sequenced in a study of beta chain features in type 1 diabetes. The investigators reverse transcribed all of the isolated RNA, so they sequenced expressed TCRB transcripts. The assay was immunoSEQ multiplex PCR, and TCRdb's table has in-frame clones only and misses some. Of 100,000 to 150,000 clones listed, about 10% were seen once; the top ten hold 0.75%. Findings of the study overall: Moderate yet significant TCRB CDR3 shortening was seen in Type 1 diabetes patients in all four CD4+ subsets.

What these receptors recognize is not known. The sequencing sample was made of central memory CD4+ T cells from blood. These receptor sequences come from a man aged 25-40 years with type 1 diabetes.

The chain combines TRBV18 with TRBJ2-1; D remains ambiguous. The V gene's germline CDR1 is KGHSH and CDR2 LQKENI. Trimming left V 0 bases short and J 1 base short, with 10 bases between. This CDR3 has 16 residues. The CDR3 region has the DNA TGTGCCAGCTCACCACCCACACGTTTTTCCTACAATGAGCAGTTCTTC. It translates to CASSPPTRFSYNEQFF.

Of note for this clone: This same CDR3 is encoded by further DNA sequences in the sample. CDR3 DNA sequence: TGCGCCAGCAGCCAGGGGACTAGCGGGGGTGGGGATGAGCAGTTCTTC. Protein: CASSQGTSGGGDEQFF. The V call is TRBV4-3, the J call TRBJ2-1; 14 bases align to TRBD2. CDR3 length equals 16 residues. CDR1 LGHNA and CDR2 YSLEER come from the germline V gene. The ends lost 3 bases at V and 8 bases at J; junction bases unmatched: 6.

In this sample, this clone turned up a few times. This chain joins TRBV6-5 and TRBJ2-5; D is uncertain. The CDR3 has 14 amino acids. Germline lookup yields CDR1 MNHEY and CDR2 SVGAGI. Trimming removed 5 bases at V and 5 bases at J, with 15 bases between. The DNA for the CDR3 is TGTGCCAGCAGTCCACGACTCTCTCCGGAGACCCAGTACTTC. Translating gives CASSPRLSPETQYF.

The sample holds a few counts of this clone. This chain uses TRBV20-1 with TRBJ1-1, with TRBD1 as a possible D gene (5 bases). The CDR3 has 11 amino acids. From germline, CDR1 is DFQATT and CDR2 SNEGSKA (reference sequence). Trimming stripped 5 bases from V and 9 bases from J, with 13 bases between. The CDR3 nucleotides are TGCAGTGCTTTCCTGACAGAAAAAGCTTTCTTT. It codes for CSAFLTEKAFF.

This clone was seen only a few times. V gene TRBV5-1 combines with J gene TRBJ2-6; D ambiguous. This CDR3 is built from 15 residues. V was pared by 3 bases and J by 2 bases, with 9 bases between. Germline V gives CDR1 SGHRS, CDR2 YFSETQ. The CDR3, as DNA: TGCGCCAGCAGCTCACGTTCGGCTGGGGCCAACGTCCTGACTTTC. It is translated as CASSSRSAGANVLTF.

The V gene is TRBV7-9, the J gene TRBJ2-3, with 10 bases lining up with TRBD2. The CDR3 is 17 residues long. CDR1 and CDR2 (germline): SEHNR, FQNEAQ (reference sequence). J lost 7 bases, V lost 3 bases, and 13 bases had no gene match. The CDR3 DNA follows: TGTGCCAGCAGCTTTAGCAGCGGGGGGGCCTCTACGCATACGCAGTATTTT. It yields the protein CASSFSSGGASTHTQYF.

This clone was counted a few times. This rearrangement joins TRBV2 to TRBJ1-2, with a tentative D call TRBD1 (5 bases). CDR1 is SNHLY, CDR2 FYNNEI, per germline. There are 14 residues in the CDR3. V lost 6 bases and J 4 bases, leaving 15 bases between the germline ends. CDR3 residues: CASRVRVSGYGYTF. The CDR3 nucleotides are TGTGCCAGCAGGGTCAGGGTTTCGGGCTATGGCTACACCTTC.

The V gene is TRBV2, the J gene TRBJ2-5, with D uncertain. Trimming shortened V by 2 bases and J by 3 bases, and 4 bases separated the two germline ends. CDR1 SNHLY and CDR2 FYNNEI come from the germline V gene. The CDR3 sequence is 12 residues long. This CDR3 is CASSEQKETQYF. The DNA for the CDR3 is TGTGCCAGCAGTGAACAGAAAGAGACCCAGTACTTC.

CDR3 sequence reads: CASSVERGEQFF. For the CDR3, the DNA is TGTGCCAGCAGCGTAGAGCGGGGTGAGCAGTTCTTC. This chain joins TRBV9 and TRBJ2-1; 7 bases map to TRBD2. Germline V gene sequence: CDR1 SGDLS, CDR2 YYNGEE. The J segment lost 9 bases and the V segment lost 0 bases, leaving 0 bases of the junction unmatched. The CDR3 length is 12 residues.

This chain joins TRBV19 and TRBJ2-7; 7 bases match TRBD2. From germline, CDR1 is LNHDA and CDR2 SQIVND (reference sequence). J was trimmed by 5 bases and V by 11 bases; bases with no gene match: 6. The CDR3 sequence is 11 residues long. DNA of the CDR3: TGTGCCGTAGGGGCGGGGGACGAGCAGTACTTC. Translated: CAVGAGDEQYF.

This clone was counted only a few times. The CDR3 sequence: CASSRGGFFGDTQYF. DNA of the CDR3: TGCGCCAGCAGCCGCGGTGGTTTTTTTGGAGATACGCAGTATTTT. V usage is TRBV4-1 and J usage is TRBJ2-3; D unresolved. The CDR3 extends over 15 amino acids. Germline loops: CDR1 MGHRA, CDR2 YSYEKL. Trimming removed 4 bases from V and 5 bases from J, with 16 bases in between.

The chain combines TRBV18 with TRBJ1-2, with D unresolved. V lost 5 bases and J lost 0, with 7 bases in between. The CDR3 has 13 amino acids. Germline V gene data show CDR1 as KGHSH and CDR2 as LQKENI. The CDR3: CASSTDTNYGYTF. The CDR3 nucleotides are TGTGCCAGCTCAACAGACACTAACTATGGCTACACCTTC.

This clone was seen a few times. The rearrangement joins TRBV7-9 to TRBJ2-4, with D possibly TRBD2 on 5 matching bases. V lost 4 bases to trimming and J lost 0 bases, with 10 bases between them. CDR3 size: 15 residues. CDR1 is SEHNR and CDR2 is FQNEAQ in the germline V gene (reference sequence). The CDR3 reads CASSSPGLAKNIQYF. In nucleotides, the CDR3 is TGTGCCAGCAGCTCTCCTGGACTAGCCAAAAACATTCAGTACTTC.

This clone appeared a few times. The chain joins TRBV5-1 to TRBJ2-2; TRBD2 is a possible D gene (8 bases). Germline CDR1 and CDR2: SGHRS and YFSETQ. The CDR3 length is 19 residues. V shed 0 bases and J shed 2 bases, with 20 bases lying between them. In nucleotides, the CDR3 is TGCGCCAGCAGCTTGGAGAGACAGGGCCGGGGGGGAAACACCGGGGAGCTGTTTTTT. This codes for CASSLERQGRGGNTGELFF. Drawing the rest from reference TRBV5-1 and TRBJ2-2, the complete variable domain is KAGVTQTPRYLIKTRGQQVTLSCSPISGHRSVSWYQQTPGQGLQFLFEYFSETQRNKGNFPGRFSGRQFSNSRSEMNVSTLELGDSALYLCASSLERQGRGGNTGELFFGEGSRLTVL.

This clone was found a few times. J is TRBJ1-4 and V is TRBV2; TRBD1 might be the D (5 bases). CDR1 and CDR2 (germline): SNHLY, FYNNEI. V shed 2 bases and J shed 7 bases, with 11 bases lying between them. This CDR3 is 14 amino acids long. CDR3 loop: CASSERSRAEKLFF. The CDR3 nucleotides read TGTGCCAGCAGTGAAAGGAGCAGGGCTGAAAAACTGTTTTTT.

V gene TRBV27 combines with J gene TRBJ2-7; D ambiguous. Trimming pared 5 bases from V and 3 bases from J, leaving 8 bases between. Germline V gene sequence: CDR1 MNHEY, CDR2 SMNVEV (reference sequence). The CDR3 loop spans 12 amino acids. For the CDR3, the DNA is TGTGCCAGCAGTCTACTCGGCTACGAGCAGTACTTC. Translation: CASSLLGYEQYF.

The V call is TRBV5-6, the J call TRBJ1-1; 7 bases match TRBD1. There are 14 residues in the CDR3. The V segment lost 1 base and the J segment 5 bases; nucleotides outside the gene matches: 5. From germline, CDR1 is SGHDT and CDR2 YYEEEE. CDR3 sequence (DNA): TGTGCCAGCAGCTTGTTCCAGGGGGTGACTGAAGCTTTCTTT. This encodes CASSLFQGVTEAFF.

This clone was recorded many times. The rearrangement links TRBV7-8 to TRBJ1-6; TRBD1 agrees at 7 bases. Germline CDR1 and CDR2: SGHVS and FQNEAQ. The trim removed 2 bases at V and 10 bases at J, leaving 8 bases unmatched. This CDR3 region has 15 residues. The CDR3 loop is CASSLMEGADSPLHF. The CDR3 nucleotides read TGTGCCAGCAGCTTAATGGAGGGGGCGGACTCACCCCTCCACTTT.

This clone was seen a few times. The chain carries TRBV5-4 and TRBJ2-1; 11 positions match TRBD2. In germline, CDR1 is SGHNT, CDR2 YYREEE (reference sequence). The CDR3 is made up of 16 amino acids. The V and J ends lost 4 bases and 3 bases, in that order; junction bases with no gene match: 6. The CDR3 bases are TGTGCCAGCAGCGCACTAGCGGGGGATGGCTACAATGAGCAGTTCTTC. This encodes CASSALAGDGYNEQFF.

In its sample, this clone was seen a few times. The chain carries TRBV28 and TRBJ2-3, with TRBD1 identical over 11 bases. V lost 7 bases and J lost 3; bases outside the gene matches: 18. The length of the CDR3 is 19 residues. Germline V CDR1 and CDR2: MDHEN, SYDVKM. The CDR3 here is CASTSGQGVFLGDTDTQYF. DNA for the CDR3: TGTGCCAGCACCTCGGGACAGGGGGTGTTTTTGGGGGATACAGATACGCAGTATTTT.

This clone was recorded many times. This chain links TRBV7-3 with TRBJ2-2, with TRBD1 matching over 12 bases. This CDR3 contains 17 residues. With 5 bases clipped from V and 7 bases from J, the junction kept 11 bases outside the gene matches. Germline CDR1 is SGHTA and CDR2 is FQGTGA. CDR3 sequence reads: CASSHKEGQGANGELFF. The CDR3 DNA follows: TGTGCCAGCAGCCATAAGGAGGGACAGGGGGCGAACGGGGAGCTGTTTTTT.

This clone was counted a few times. V is TRBV18 and J is TRBJ2-1; no clear D gene. The V end lost 1 base, the J end lost 4 bases, and 8 bases lay between the germline ends. The CDR3 is 14 amino acids. From germline, CDR1 is KGHSH and CDR2 LQKENI. Written as DNA, the CDR3 is TGTGCCAGCTCACCACTAGACTCTTACAATGAGCAGTTCTTC. Protein sequence: CASSPLDSYNEQFF. The whole variable domain, remainder taken from reference TRBV18 and TRBJ2-1, is NAGVMQNPRHLVRRRGQEARLRCSPMKGHSHVYWYRQLPEEGLKFMVYLQKENIIDESGMPKERFSAEFPKEGPSILRIQQVVRGDSAAYFCASSPLDSYNEQFFGPGTRLTVL.

This clone was seen repeatedly, ten times or more. This sequence joins TRBV9 and TRBJ2-3; tentatively, D is TRBD2 (7 bases). V shed 5 bases and J shed 7 bases, with 23 bases lying between them. The CDR3 extends over 16 amino acids. Germline loops: CDR1 SGDLS, CDR2 YYNGEE. CDR3 protein: CASSVGEGQSEYTQYF. The CDR3 coding sequence is TGTGCCAGCAGTGTGGGGGAGGGACAAAGTGAATATACGCAGTATTTT.

This clone has a handful of counts. The chain links TRBV7-9 to TRBJ1-1, with 8 bases identical to TRBD1. CDR1 and CDR2 from the germline V gene are SEHNR and FQNEAQ (reference sequence). This CDR3 comprises 14 residues. The V segment lost 5 bases and the J segment 11 bases; nucleotides outside the gene matches: 13. The CDR3 here is CASSPGTGARSAFF. Written as DNA, the CDR3 is TGTGCCAGCAGCCCTGGGACAGGAGCACGCTCGGCTTTCTTT.

There are a few counts of this clone. The V gene is TRBV4-2, the J gene TRBJ1-3; D is uncertain. The CDR3 covers 16 residues. Trimming left V 1 base short and J 0 bases short, with 10 bases between. Germline CDR1 reads LGHNA; CDR2 reads YNFKEQ. Here the CDR3 reads CASSQGLQSSGNTIYF. CDR3 bases: TGTGCCAGCAGCCAAGGGTTACAGAGCTCTGGAAACACCATATATTTT.

This chain links TRBV25-1 with TRBJ1-1; D might be TRBD1 (5 bases). CDR1 is MGHDK and CDR2 is SYGVNS in the germline V gene. V was pared by 1 base and J by 5 bases, with 8 bases between. The CDR3 length is 13 residues. CDR3 in DNA: TGTGCCAGCAGTGAATGGGGGGGGACTGAAGCTTTCTTT. It yields the protein CASSEWGGTEAFF.

This clone was detected many times. V and J are TRBV18 and TRBJ2-1; 9 bases align to TRBD2. The CDR3 consists of 15 residues. CDR1 and CDR2 from the germline V gene are KGHSH and LQKENI. V was clipped by 3 bases and J by 10 bases; unmatched bases: 10. CDR3 coding DNA: TGTGCCAGCTCACCCCCCAGCGGGGGGCCCCTAGAGCAGTTCTTC. It is translated as CASSPPSGGPLEQFF.

This clone was counted a few times. The V call is TRBV7-9, the J call TRBJ1-1; D is uncertain. V lost 8 bases and J 1 base, leaving 11 bases between the germline ends. This CDR3 spans 13 amino acids. CDR1 is SEHNR and CDR2 is FQNEAQ in the germline V gene (reference sequence). CDR3 sequence reads: CASQAGGNTEAFF. CDR3 sequence (DNA): TGTGCCAGCCAGGCCGGTGGGAACACTGAAGCTTTCTTT.

This clone was detected many times. The chain combines TRBV21-1 with TRBJ1-1; the table assigns TRBD1, which was not confirmed against the DNA. TRBV21-1 is noted as a pseudogene. This CDR3 contains 14 residues. The CDR3 DNA is TGTGCCAGCAGTACTCCGGACAGGAACACTGAAGCTTTCTTT. It translates to CASSTPDRNTEAFF.

This chain joins TRBV7-2 and TRBJ1-6; no clear D. The length of the CDR3 is 14 residues. Germline assignment: CDR1 SGHTA and CDR2 FQGNSA. Deletions cut 5 bases from V and 10 bases from J, with 15 bases between. The CDR3 spells CASSPDTERSPLHF. CDR3 in DNA: TGTGCCAGCAGCCCCGATACGGAGCGATCACCCCTCCACTTT.

This clone was detected a few times. CDR3 amino acids: CASSSPGQGIVQYF. The CDR3 coding sequence is TGTGCCAGCAGTTCTCCGGGACAGGGTATAGTCCAGTACTTC. The chain links TRBV27 to TRBJ2-5; 9 positions agree with TRBD1. Losses at the gene ends were 4 bases for V and 10 bases for J; bases not matched to a gene: 10. Germline assignment: CDR1 MNHEY and CDR2 SMNVEV (reference sequence). The CDR3 sequence is 14 residues long.

The chain couples TRBV6-1 to TRBJ1-6; D not resolved. V was pared by 1 base and J by 1 base, with 5 bases between. CDR1 and CDR2 from the germline V gene are MNHNS and SASEGT. This CDR3 has 15 residues. In DNA, the CDR3 is TGTGCCAGCAGTGAAGGTCCATCCTATAATTCACCCCTCCACTTT. It translates to CASSEGPSYNSPLHF.